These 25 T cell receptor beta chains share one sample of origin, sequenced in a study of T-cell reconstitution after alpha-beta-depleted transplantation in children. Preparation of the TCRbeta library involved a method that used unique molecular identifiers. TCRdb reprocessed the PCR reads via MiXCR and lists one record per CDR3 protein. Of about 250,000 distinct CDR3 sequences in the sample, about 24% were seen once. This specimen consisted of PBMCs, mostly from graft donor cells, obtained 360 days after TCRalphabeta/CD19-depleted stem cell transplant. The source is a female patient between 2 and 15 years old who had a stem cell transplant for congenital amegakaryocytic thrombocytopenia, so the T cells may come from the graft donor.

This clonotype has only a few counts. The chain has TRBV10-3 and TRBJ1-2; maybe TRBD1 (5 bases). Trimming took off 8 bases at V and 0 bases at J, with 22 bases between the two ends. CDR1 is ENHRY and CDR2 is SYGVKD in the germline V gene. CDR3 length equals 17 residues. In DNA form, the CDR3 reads TGTGCCATCTCCACCGGGACGGGGTCGGTCTCTAACTATGGCTACACCTTC. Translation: CAISTGTGSVSNYGYTF.

For the CDR3, the DNA is TGTGCCACCAGTGATGACTACCGTCGGACAGGGCACTCCTACGAGCAGTACTTC. This translates into CATSDDYRRTGHSYEQYF. The chain couples TRBV24-1 to TRBJ2-7, with TRBD1 identical over 8 bases. This CDR3 has 18 amino acids. The trim removed 3 bases at V and 0 bases at J, leaving 12 bases unmatched. Germline loops: CDR1 KGHDR, CDR2 SFDVKD.

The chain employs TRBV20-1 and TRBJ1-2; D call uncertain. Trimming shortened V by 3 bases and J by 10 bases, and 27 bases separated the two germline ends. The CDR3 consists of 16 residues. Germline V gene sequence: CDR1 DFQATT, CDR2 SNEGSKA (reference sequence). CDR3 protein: CSARRTRRTEKNAYTF. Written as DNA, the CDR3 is TGCAGTGCTAGGCGGACGAGGCGCACCGAAAAGAATGCCTACACCTTC.

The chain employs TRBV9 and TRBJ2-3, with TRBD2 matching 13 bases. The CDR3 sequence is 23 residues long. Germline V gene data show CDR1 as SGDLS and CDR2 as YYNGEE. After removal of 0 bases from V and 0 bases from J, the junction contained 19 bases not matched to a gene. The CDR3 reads CASSVVGGLAGYRSTESTDTQYF. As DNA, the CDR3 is TGTGCCAGCAGCGTAGTGGGGGGACTAGCGGGATATAGGTCGACGGAAAGCACAGATACGCAGTATTTT.

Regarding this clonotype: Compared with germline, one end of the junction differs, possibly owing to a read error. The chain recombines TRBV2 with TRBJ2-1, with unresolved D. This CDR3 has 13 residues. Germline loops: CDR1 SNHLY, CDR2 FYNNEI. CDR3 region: CAGRTYSYNEQFF. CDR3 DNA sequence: TGTGCCGGCAGGACGTACTCCTACAATGAGCAGTTCTTC. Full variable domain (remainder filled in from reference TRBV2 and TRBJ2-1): EPEVTQTPSHQVTQMGQEVILRCVPISNHLYFYWYRQILGQKVEFLVSFYNNEISEKSEIFDDQFSVERPDGSNFTLKIRSTKLEDSAMYFCAGRTYSYNEQFFGPGTRLTVL.

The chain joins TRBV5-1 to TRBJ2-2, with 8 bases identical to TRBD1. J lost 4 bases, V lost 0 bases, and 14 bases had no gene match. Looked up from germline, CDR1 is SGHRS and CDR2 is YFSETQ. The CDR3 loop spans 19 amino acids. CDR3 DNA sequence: TGCGCCAGCAGCTTGGGTTTGAGTGGACAGGGTGTAAGCACCGGGGAGCTGTTTTTT. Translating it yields CASSLGLSGQGVSTGELFF.

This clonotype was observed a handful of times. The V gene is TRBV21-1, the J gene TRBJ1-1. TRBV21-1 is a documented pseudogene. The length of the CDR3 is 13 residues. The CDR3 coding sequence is TGTGCCAGCAACCAATCCATGAACACTGAAGCTTTCTTT. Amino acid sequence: CASNQSMNTEAFF.

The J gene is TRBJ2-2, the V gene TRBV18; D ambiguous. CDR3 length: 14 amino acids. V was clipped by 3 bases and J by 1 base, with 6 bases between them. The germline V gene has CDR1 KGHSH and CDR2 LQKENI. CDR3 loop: CASSPSQNTGELFF. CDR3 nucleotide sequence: TGTGCCAGCTCACCGTCTCAGAACACCGGGGAGCTGTTTTTT.

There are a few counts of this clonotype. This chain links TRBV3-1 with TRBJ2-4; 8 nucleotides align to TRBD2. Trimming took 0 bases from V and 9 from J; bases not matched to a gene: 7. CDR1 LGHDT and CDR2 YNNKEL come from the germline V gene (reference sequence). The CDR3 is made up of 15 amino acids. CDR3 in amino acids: CASSQEPGLVGIQYF. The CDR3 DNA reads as TGTGCCAGCAGCCAAGAGCCGGGACTAGTAGGCATTCAGTACTTC.

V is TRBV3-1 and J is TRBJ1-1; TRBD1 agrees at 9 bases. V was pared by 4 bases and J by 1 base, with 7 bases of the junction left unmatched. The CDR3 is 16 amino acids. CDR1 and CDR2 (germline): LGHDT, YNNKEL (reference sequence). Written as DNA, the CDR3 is TGTGCCAGCAGCCCCGTCCCGGGACAGGGGAACACTGAAGCTTTCTTT. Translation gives CASSPVPGQGNTEAFF.

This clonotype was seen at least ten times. CDR3 in DNA: TGCAGTGCCTCGTTCTGGCCTGGGTACTTC. This gives the protein CSASFWPGYF. The chain uses TRBV20-1 and TRBJ2-7; no firm D call. The germline V gene has CDR1 DFQATT and CDR2 SNEGSKA (reference sequence). This CDR3 is built from 10 residues. Trimming took off 6 bases at V and 12 bases at J, with 15 bases between the two ends.

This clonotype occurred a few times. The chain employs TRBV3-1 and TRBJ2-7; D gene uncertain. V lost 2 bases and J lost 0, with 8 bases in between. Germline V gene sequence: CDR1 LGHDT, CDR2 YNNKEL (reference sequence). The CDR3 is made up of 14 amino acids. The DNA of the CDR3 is TGTGCCAGCAGCCAAAGGGCTAGCTCCTACGAGCAGTACTTC. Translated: CASSQRASSYEQYF.

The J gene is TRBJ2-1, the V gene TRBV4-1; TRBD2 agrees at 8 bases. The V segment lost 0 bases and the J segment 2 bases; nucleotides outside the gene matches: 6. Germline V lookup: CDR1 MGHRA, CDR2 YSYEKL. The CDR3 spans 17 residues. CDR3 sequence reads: CASSQDRRRGAYNEQFF. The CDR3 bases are TGCGCCAGCAGCCAAGATCGTAGGCGGGGGGCCTACAATGAGCAGTTCTTC.

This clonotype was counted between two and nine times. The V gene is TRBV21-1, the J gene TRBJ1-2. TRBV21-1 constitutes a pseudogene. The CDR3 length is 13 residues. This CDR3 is CASSKDWSYGYTF. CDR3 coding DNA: TGTGCCAGCAGCAAAGACTGGAGCTATGGCTACACCTTC.

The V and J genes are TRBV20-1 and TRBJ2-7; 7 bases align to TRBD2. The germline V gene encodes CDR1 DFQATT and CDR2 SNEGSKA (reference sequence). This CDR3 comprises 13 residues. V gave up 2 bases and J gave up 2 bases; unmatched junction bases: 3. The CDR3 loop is CSARWREPYEQYF. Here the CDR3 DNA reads TGCAGTGCTAGATGGCGGGAGCCCTACGAGCAGTACTTC.

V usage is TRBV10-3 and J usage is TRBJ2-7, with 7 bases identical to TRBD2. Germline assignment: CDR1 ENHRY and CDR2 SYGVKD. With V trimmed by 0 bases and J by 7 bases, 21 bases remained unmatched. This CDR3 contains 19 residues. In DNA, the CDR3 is TGTGCCATCAGTGAGTCAAAAGGGCCTAGTGGGAGGGCTCTAGGAGAGCAGTACTTC. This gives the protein CAISESKGPSGRALGEQYF.

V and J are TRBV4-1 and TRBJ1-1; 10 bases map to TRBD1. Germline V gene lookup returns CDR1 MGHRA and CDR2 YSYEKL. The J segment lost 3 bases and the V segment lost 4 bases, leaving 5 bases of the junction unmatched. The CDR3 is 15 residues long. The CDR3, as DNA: TGCGCCAGCAGCCCCCGGGACAGGGGTTACACTGAAGCTTTCTTT. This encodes CASSPRDRGYTEAFF.

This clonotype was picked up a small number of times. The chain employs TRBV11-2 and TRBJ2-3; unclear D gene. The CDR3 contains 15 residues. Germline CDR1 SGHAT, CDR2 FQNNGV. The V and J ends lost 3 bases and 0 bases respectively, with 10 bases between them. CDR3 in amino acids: CASSLDLSSTDTQYF. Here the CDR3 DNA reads TGTGCCAGCAGCTTGGACCTCTCGAGCACAGATACGCAGTATTTT.

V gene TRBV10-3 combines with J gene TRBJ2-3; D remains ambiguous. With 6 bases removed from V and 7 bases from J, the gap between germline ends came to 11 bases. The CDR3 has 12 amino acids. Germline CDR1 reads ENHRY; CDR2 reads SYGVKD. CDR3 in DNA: TGTGCCATCAGCGACGCCCGTAATACGCAGTATTTT. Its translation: CAISDARNTQYF.

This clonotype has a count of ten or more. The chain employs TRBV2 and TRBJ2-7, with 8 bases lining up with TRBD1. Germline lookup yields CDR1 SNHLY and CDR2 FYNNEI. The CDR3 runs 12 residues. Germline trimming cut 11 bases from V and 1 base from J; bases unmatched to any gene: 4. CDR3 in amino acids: CAGGQVSYEQYF. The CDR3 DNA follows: TGTGCCGGGGGACAGGTTTCCTACGAGCAGTACTTC.

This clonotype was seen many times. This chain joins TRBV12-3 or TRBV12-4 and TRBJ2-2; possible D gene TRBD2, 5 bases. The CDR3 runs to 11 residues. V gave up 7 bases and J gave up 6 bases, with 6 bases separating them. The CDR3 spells CASKRAGELFF. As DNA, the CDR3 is TGTGCCAGCAAGAGGGCCGGGGAGCTGTTTTTT.

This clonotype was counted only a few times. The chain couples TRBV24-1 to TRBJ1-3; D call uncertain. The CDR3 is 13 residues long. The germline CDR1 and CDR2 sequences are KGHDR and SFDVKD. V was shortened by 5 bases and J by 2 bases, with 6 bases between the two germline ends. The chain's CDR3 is CATSGSAGNTIYF. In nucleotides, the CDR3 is TGTGCCACCAGTGGAAGTGCTGGAAACACCATATATTTT.

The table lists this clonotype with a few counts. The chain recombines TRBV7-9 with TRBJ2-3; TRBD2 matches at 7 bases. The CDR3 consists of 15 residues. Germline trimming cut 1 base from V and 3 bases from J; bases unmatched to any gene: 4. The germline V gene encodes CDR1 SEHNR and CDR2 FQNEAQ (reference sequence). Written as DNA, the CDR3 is TGTGCCAGCAGCTTAGGCGGGAGAAGGACAGATACGCAGTATTTT. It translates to CASSLGGRRTDTQYF. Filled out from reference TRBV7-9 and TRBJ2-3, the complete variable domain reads DTGVSQNPRHKITKRGQNVTFRCDPISEHNRLYWYRQTLGQGPEFLTYFQNEAQLEKSRLLSDRFSAERPKGSFSTLEIQRTEQGDSAMYLCASSLGGRRTDTQYFGPGTRLTVL.

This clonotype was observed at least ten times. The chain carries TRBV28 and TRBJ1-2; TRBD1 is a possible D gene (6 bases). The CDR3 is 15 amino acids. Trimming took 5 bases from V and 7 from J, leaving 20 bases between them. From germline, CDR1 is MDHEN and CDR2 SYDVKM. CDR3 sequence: CASSRHLQGRFGYTF. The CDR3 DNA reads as TGTGCCAGCAGTCGCCACCTTCAGGGGCGTTTTGGCTACACCTTC.

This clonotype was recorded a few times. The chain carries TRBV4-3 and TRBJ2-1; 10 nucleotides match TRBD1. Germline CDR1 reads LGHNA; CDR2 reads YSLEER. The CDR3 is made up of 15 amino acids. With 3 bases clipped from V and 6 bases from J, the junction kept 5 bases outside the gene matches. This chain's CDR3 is CASSHERTGGNEQFF. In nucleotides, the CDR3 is TGCGCCAGCAGCCATGAACGGACAGGGGGCAATGAGCAGTTCTTC.